Listed here are 21 T cell receptor beta chains from one sample, sequenced in a study of T cell clonality in common variable immunodeficiency. Clones were read by immunoSEQ multiplex PCR, and TCRdb kept only the in-frame ones, dropping some. This sample has roughly 40,000 clones, each found more than once. Input material: peripheral blood mononuclear cells. These receptor sequences come from a person aged 18 to 70 in good health.

This clone was counted many times. The read ends 3 residues before the CDR3 terminus; that terminus is restored from the germline J gene. This chain joins TRBV19 and TRBJ2-7; 8 bases map to TRBD1. This CDR3 has 12 residues. J lost 1 base, V lost 9 bases, and 2 bases had no gene match. The germline gives CDR1 LNHDA, CDR2 SQIVND (reference sequence). Incomplete CDR3 DNA: TGTGCCAGCGGGGACAGGTCCTACGAG. Protein sequence: CASGDRSYE. In full, the CDR3 reads CASGDRSYEQYF.

This clone was picked up many times. Sequencing ends 3 residues short of the CDR3 end; the germline J gene provides the rest. The chain couples TRBV2 to TRBJ2-3; possible D gene TRBD1, 6 bases. V shed 6 bases and J shed 6 bases, with 13 bases lying between them. The germline CDR1 and CDR2 sequences are SNHLY and FYNNEI. The CDR3 contains 13 residues. The CDR3 protein is CASRETGRDTQYF. CDR3 DNA (partial): TGTGCCAGCAGGGAAACAGGGCGGGATACG.

This clone was detected ten times or more. The DNA ends 3 residues before the CDR3 does, and the rest of the CDR3 is filled in from the germline J gene. The V gene is TRBV5-1, the J gene TRBJ2-2; D uncertain. The CDR3 has 14 residues. The V gene's germline CDR1 is SGHRS and CDR2 YFSETQ. The V and J ends lost 0 bases and 5 bases respectively, with 8 bases between them. The CDR3 DNA, read in part, is TGCGCCAGCAGCTTGGGTTTTCTAACCGGGGAG. It is translated as CASSLGFLTGE. The CDR3 as a whole reads CASSLGFLTGELFF.

This clone came up a few times. CDR3 DNA, as far as it was read: TGTGCCAGCAGCTTAGGGATGGCTGGGGCCAACGTG. Protein: CASSLGMAGANV. The complete CDR3 sequence is CASSLGMAGANVLFF. This rearrangement joins TRBV7-9 to TRBJ2-2; D is perhaps TRBD1 (5 bases). The read ends 3 residues early relative to the CDR3; the germline J gene fills the gap. Germline V CDR1 and CDR2: SEHNR, FQNEAQ (reference sequence). There are 15 residues in the CDR3.

Remarks on this clone: The read ends 3 residues shy of where the CDR3 ends; the end is completed using the germline J gene. The V gene is TRBV18, the J gene TRBJ2-1, with 13 positions matching TRBD2. Germline values: CDR1 KGHSH, CDR2 LQKENI. V trimming: 3 bases; J trimming: 0 bases; junction bases outside the gene matches: 11. The CDR3 loop spans 20 amino acids. Partial CDR3 DNA: TGTGCCAGCTCACCCCTTGAACTAGCGGGAGGGCCTAACTCCTACAATGAG. It codes for CASSPLELAGGPNSYNE. In full, the CDR3 is CASSPLELAGGPNSYNEQFF.

Ten or more counts support this clone. Coverage ceases 3 residues before the CDR3 finishes, and the germline J gene fills in the end. The V and J genes are TRBV18 and TRBJ1-4, with a weak D call TRBD1 (6 bases). The CDR3 covers 15 residues. With 5 bases removed from V and 5 bases from J, the gap between germline ends came to 15 bases. Germline V lookup: CDR1 KGHSH, CDR2 LQKENI. Partial CDR3 DNA: TGTGCCAGCTCAGCGCTACAGGGTACGAATGAAAAA. Protein product: CASSALQGTNEK. The entire CDR3 sequence reads CASSALQGTNEKLFF.

This clone was picked up a small number of times. Read coverage stops 3 residues before the CDR3 terminus; the germline J gene supplies the remainder. The chain combines TRBV19 with TRBJ2-4; D perhaps matches TRBD2 (7 bases). V was shortened by 8 bases and J by 8 bases, with 22 bases between the two germline ends. Germline V lookup: CDR1 LNHDA, CDR2 SQIVND (reference sequence). The CDR3 loop spans 15 amino acids. CDR3 DNA, as far as it was read: TGTGCCAGTCCCCTAAAGGGGGGGAGCTGGGACATT. Amino acids: CASPLKGGSWDI. The full CDR3 protein is CASPLKGGSWDIQYF.

To note about this clone: The DNA ends 3 residues before the CDR3 does, and the rest of the CDR3 is filled in from the germline J gene. V is TRBV4-2 and J is TRBJ2-7; 11 bases agree with TRBD1. The CDR3 length is 16 residues. Germline values: CDR1 LGHNA, CDR2 YNFKEQ. Trimming removed 0 bases from V and 3 bases from J; junction bases left unmatched: 4. The covered CDR3 bases are TGTGCCAGCAGCCAAGAAACTGGGACAGGGGGCTACGAG. Translating it yields CASSQETGTGGYE. The CDR3 reads in full as CASSQETGTGGYEQYF.

This clone was observed at least ten times. The DNA ends 3 residues before the CDR3 does, and the rest of the CDR3 is filled in from the germline J gene. This rearrangement joins TRBV4-1 to TRBJ1-4; possible D gene TRBD1, 6 bases. Germline lookup yields CDR1 MGHRA and CDR2 YSYEKL. CDR3 length: 15 residues. V lost 5 bases to trimming and J lost 7 bases, with 17 bases between them. CDR3 loop: CASSNTGPGGEKLFF. CDR3 DNA (partial): TGCGCCAGCAGCAATACAGGGCCGGGTGGTGAAAAA.

This clone was counted many times. The read stops 3 residues short of the end of the CDR3; the missing end is completed from the germline J gene. The chain combines TRBV7-9 with TRBJ1-5; the D gene is possibly TRBD1 (5 bases). This CDR3 is built from 15 residues. CDR1 and CDR2 (germline): SEHNR, FQNEAQ (reference sequence). V lost 5 bases and J lost 5, with 16 bases in between. Here the CDR3 reads CASSGPGTLDQPQHF. Incomplete CDR3 DNA: TGTGCCAGCAGCGGACCCGGGACTCTAGATCAGCCC. Full variable domain (missing parts from reference TRBV7-9 and TRBJ1-5): DTGVSQNPRHKITKRGQNVTFRCDPISEHNRLYWYRQTLGQGPEFLTYFQNEAQLEKSRLLSDRFSAERPKGSFSTLEIQRTEQGDSAMYLCASSGPGTLDQPQHFGDGTRLSIL.

This clone has a count of ten or more. Read sequence stops 3 residues before the CDR3 end, and the germline J gene provides the missing end. The chain is built from TRBV29-1 and TRBJ2-7; maybe TRBD1 (5 bases). V was cut by 4 bases and J by 0 bases, with 10 bases left in between. The length of the CDR3 is 13 residues. The germline gives CDR1 SQVTM, CDR2 ANQGSEA. The sequenced part of the CDR3 DNA is TGCAGCGTTGTGGGGCCTACCTCCTACGAG. This codes for CSVVGPTSYE. The full CDR3 protein reads CSVVGPTSYEQYF.

This clone showed up many times. The read terminates 3 residues ahead of where the CDR3 ends, so the germline J gene completes it. This rearrangement joins TRBV7-6 to TRBJ2-5, with 9 bases that match TRBD2. CDR3 size: 15 residues. Trimming at V came to 1 base and at J to 3 bases, leaving 3 bases not matched to a gene. The germline V gene has CDR1 SGHVS and CDR2 FNYEAQ. The CDR3 is CASSLELAGEETQYF. The CDR3 DNA, read in part, is TGTGCCAGCAGCTTAGAGTTAGCGGGGGAAGAGACC.

This clone was detected ten times or more. The CDR3 goes on 3 residues after the read ends, and that part is filled in from the germline J gene. J is TRBJ2-1 and V is TRBV12-3 or TRBV12-4, with 8 positions matching TRBD2. This CDR3 contains 16 residues. V trimming: 6 bases; J trimming: 1 base; junction bases outside the gene matches: 8. The sequenced CDR3 bases are TGTGCCAGCAGCCTCAGCGGGGGCCTTTCCTACAATGAG. It is translated as CASSLSGGLSYNE. The full CDR3 protein is CASSLSGGLSYNEQFF.

This clone was seen at least ten times. The DNA ends 3 residues before the CDR3 does, and the rest of the CDR3 is filled in from the germline J gene. This chain joins TRBV7-2 and TRBJ1-2, with a tentative D call TRBD1 (5 bases). Between the trimmed V and J ends, which lost 1 base and 4 bases, there was a span of 13 bases. CDR1 is SGHTA and CDR2 is FQGNSA in the germline V gene. The CDR3 sequence is 15 residues long. The CDR3 bases that were read are TGTGCCAGCAGCTTAGTTAGTCAGGGAACCTATGGC. This encodes CASSLVSQGTYG. The complete CDR3 reads CASSLVSQGTYGYTF.

This clone was observed many times. The CDR3 end lies 3 residues beyond the end of the read and is filled in from the germline J gene. The genes are TRBV11-2 and TRBJ2-1; D possibly corresponds to TRBD2 (6 bases). This CDR3 spans 12 amino acids. Trimming left V 6 bases short and J 9 bases short, with 12 bases between. Looked up from germline, CDR1 is SGHAT and CDR2 is FQNNGV. The CDR3 bases that were read are TGTGCCAGCAGTAGGACTAATGTTGAG. It is translated as CASSRTNVE. The whole CDR3 region reads CASSRTNVEQFF.

In its sample, this clone was seen many times. The chain's CDR3 is CSARDFGQTYGYTF. The CDR3 DNA, read in part, is TGCAGTGCTAGAGATTTTGGACAGACCTATGGC. The gene calls are TRBV20-1 and TRBJ1-2; a weak D match, TRBD1 (6 bases). Coverage ceases 3 residues before the CDR3 finishes, and the germline J gene fills in the end. The CDR3 extends over 14 amino acids. Trimming took 0 bases from V and 4 from J, leaving 12 bases between them. The V gene's germline CDR1 is DFQATT and CDR2 SNEGSKA (reference sequence).

This clone showed up many times. The CDR3 goes on 3 residues after the read ends, and that part is filled in from the germline J gene. V gene TRBV19 combines with J gene TRBJ1-1, with D unresolved. The V gene's germline CDR1 is LNHDA and CDR2 SQIVND (reference sequence). V gave up 4 bases and J gave up 3 bases, with 12 bases separating them. The CDR3 is 14 amino acids. The CDR3 sequence: CASSTKERDTEAFF. Partial CDR3 DNA: TGTGCCAGTAGTACAAAGGAGAGGGACACTGAA. Full variable domain (outside the CDR3, taken from reference TRBV19 and TRBJ1-1): DGGITQSPKYLFRKEGQNVTLSCEQNLNHDAMYWYRQDPGQGLRLIYYSQIVNDFQKGDIAEGYSVSREKKESFPLTVTSAQKNPTAFYLCASSTKERDTEAFFGQGTRLTVV.

Ten or more counts support this clone. The read terminates 3 residues ahead of where the CDR3 ends, so the germline J gene completes it. The V gene is TRBV20-1, the J gene TRBJ2-7; 11 bases are shared with TRBD2. The CDR3 spans 15 residues. After removal of 2 bases from V and 4 bases from J, the junction contained 7 bases not matched to a gene. Germline assignment: CDR1 DFQATT and CDR2 SNEGSKA (reference sequence). The DNA read from the CDR3 is TGCAGTGCTAGAAAGCCGGGACTAGCGGCGTACGAG. This translates into CSARKPGLAAYE. The CDR3 in its entirety is CSARKPGLAAYEQYF.

About this clone: The read terminates 3 residues ahead of where the CDR3 ends, so the germline J gene completes it. This chain uses TRBV19 with TRBJ1-4, with 7 bases aligning to TRBD1. The CDR3 is 17 residues long. Germline assignment: CDR1 LNHDA and CDR2 SQIVND (reference sequence). The DNA read from the CDR3 is TGTGCCAGTAGTGACGGACAGGATGGCTCCTATAATTCACCA. Amino acid sequence: CASSDGQDGSYNSP. The complete CDR3 protein is CASSDGQDGSYNSPLFF.

Many counts were recorded for this clone. From the germline J gene comes the end of the CDR3, since the read stops 3 residues before it. The V and J genes are TRBV4-2 and TRBJ2-3; 16 bases are a match to TRBD2. The V gene end was trimmed by 4 bases and the J gene end by 5 bases; junction bases not matched to a gene: 9. Germline V gene lookup returns CDR1 LGHNA and CDR2 YNFKEQ. The CDR3 extends over 18 amino acids. CDR3 bases read: TGTGCCAGCAGCCCAGGGGGGACTAGCGGGGGGGGTGGAGATACG. This codes for CASSPGGTSGGGGDT. The CDR3 in its entirety is CASSPGGTSGGGGDTQYF.

This clone was counted ten times or more. The read ends 3 residues shy of where the CDR3 ends; the end is completed using the germline J gene. V usage is TRBV19 and J usage is TRBJ2-3; weak D call: TRBD1 (8 bases). V was trimmed by 7 bases and J by 1 base, leaving 15 bases between them. Germline V gene data show CDR1 as LNHDA and CDR2 as SQIVND (reference sequence). The CDR3 has 15 amino acids. The CDR3: CASTQGAGGTDTQYF. The CDR3 bases that were read are TGTGCCAGTACCCAGGGGGCGGGAGGCACAGATACG.